What follows are 31 T cell receptor beta chains derived from one specimen sequenced in a study of blood T cell repertoires in COVID-19 (dated by TCRdb to about 2020). Library preparation employed the immunoSEQ multiplex PCR assay. TCRdb took this table from immuneACCESS and kept in-frame rearrangements with V and J called. Such tables lack part of the clones; where checked against another copy, unresolved V genes explain under half of the gap, and the rest is unexplained. The sample includes some 100,000 clones, with approximately 89% observed a single time. The biggest ten clones account for approximately 10% of the sample. Sequencing was done on a sample of peripheral blood. Receptor source: a woman aged 25-40 years with acute or convalescent COVID-19.

This chain connects TRBV2 to TRBJ1-3, with 7 nucleotides matching TRBD1. From germline, CDR1 is SNHLY and CDR2 FYNNEI. Unmatched junction bases numbered 15, after V lost 7 bases and J lost 0 bases. CDR3 length: 18 residues. The CDR3 sequence: CASNRQGNAILSGNTIYF. CDR3 coding DNA: TGTGCCAGCAATCGACAGGGCAACGCCATCCTCTCTGGAAACACCATATATTTT. Drawing the rest from reference TRBV2 and TRBJ1-3, the complete variable domain is EPEVTQTPSHQVTQMGQEVILRCVPISNHLYFYWYRQILGQKVEFLVSFYNNEISEKSEIFDDQFSVERPDGSNFTLKIRSTKLEDSAMYFCASNRQGNAILSGNTIYFGEGSWLTVV.

The chain uses TRBV9 and TRBJ1-2; perhaps TRBD1 as D (6 bases). Trimming shortened V by 0 bases and J by 4 bases, and 13 bases separated the two germline ends. The length of the CDR3 is 15 residues. Germline assignment: CDR1 SGDLS and CDR2 YYNGEE. The CDR3 reads CASSVDGEGGYGYTF. For the CDR3, the DNA is TGTGCCAGCAGCGTAGACGGGGAGGGGGGCTATGGCTACACCTTC.

This clone was seen only once. CDR3 protein: CASSYGTSGAYNEQFF. Written as DNA, the CDR3 is TGCGCCAGCAGCTATGGGACTAGCGGAGCCTACAATGAGCAGTTCTTC. V is TRBV5-1 and J is TRBJ2-1; TRBD2 agrees at 11 bases. V lost 3 bases to trimming and J lost 2 bases; unmatched junction nucleotides: 4. The CDR3 covers 16 residues. CDR1 and CDR2 from the germline V gene are SGHRS and YFSETQ.

This clone was detected once. This chain uses TRBV5-6 with TRBJ1-5, with D unclear. CDR3 length equals 14 residues. Germline V gene sequence: CDR1 SGHDT, CDR2 YYEEEE. V gave up 2 bases and J gave up 1 base, with 7 bases separating them. The CDR3 region is CASSFGSSNQPQHF. The CDR3 bases are TGTGCCAGCAGCTTCGGGTCCAGCAATCAGCCCCAGCATTTT.

This clone was detected once. J is TRBJ2-6 and V is TRBV3-1 (or the pseudogene TRBV3-2); 9 nucleotides match TRBD2. J gave up 3 bases and V 4 bases, and 10 bases lay outside the gene matches. This CDR3 spans 18 amino acids. Germline-derived CDR1 and CDR2 are LGHDT and YNNKEL (reference sequence). CDR3 coding DNA: TGTGCCAGCAGCCCCCCTCTCAGCGGGGGGCGTGGGGCCAACGTCCTGACTTTC. Translation gives CASSPPLSGGRGANVLTF.

The chain links TRBV4-1 to TRBJ1-1; no clear D gene. The CDR3 covers 14 residues. Germline V gene data show CDR1 as MGHRA and CDR2 as YSYEKL. Deletions cut 1 base from V and 5 bases from J, with 11 bases between. The CDR3: CASSQVTGSTEAFF. The DNA for the CDR3 is TGCGCCAGCAGCCAAGTAACGGGATCAACTGAAGCTTTCTTT.

In its sample, this clone is medium-sized. The chain recombines TRBV28 with TRBJ2-2; D is possibly TRBD1 (6 bases). The length of the CDR3 is 12 residues. Per germline, CDR1 MDHEN and CDR2 SYDVKM. Trimming pared 4 bases from V and 14 bases from J, leaving 14 bases between. CDR3 coding DNA: TGTGCCAGCAGTTCCCTTGGACAGAGACTGTTTTTT. This codes for CASSSLGQRLFF.

The chain combines TRBV27 with TRBJ2-1; D remains ambiguous. The CDR3 covers 12 residues. The V and J ends lost 6 bases and 6 bases respectively, with 9 bases between them. Germline-derived CDR1 and CDR2 are MNHEY and SMNVEV (reference sequence). The CDR3 DNA reads TGTGCCAGCAGCCCTACCGTCAATGAGCAGTTCTTC. Translation gives CASSPTVNEQFF.

The rearrangement uses TRBV9 and TRBJ2-3, with a tentative D call TRBD1 (6 bases). This CDR3 spans 16 amino acids. Germline loops: CDR1 SGDLS, CDR2 YYNGEE. V was shortened by 1 base and J by 0 bases, with 12 bases between the two germline ends. The DNA for the CDR3 is TGTGCCAGCAGCGTACATGACAGGATAAGCACAGATACGCAGTATTTT. Translated, it gives CASSVHDRISTDTQYF.

The chain joins TRBV30 to TRBJ2-1, with D tentatively TRBD1 (5 bases). Deletions cut 3 bases from V and 6 bases from J, with 15 bases between. The germline gives CDR1 GTSNPN, CDR2 SVGIG (reference sequence). There are 14 residues in the CDR3. The CDR3 is CAWSAQLGPNEQFF. The CDR3 DNA follows: TGTGCCTGGAGCGCACAACTGGGGCCCAATGAGCAGTTCTTC.

The rearrangement uses TRBV5-8 and TRBJ2-7, with 9 nucleotides matching TRBD1. Germline assignment: CDR1 SGHTS and CDR2 YDEGEE. V shed 2 bases, J shed 3 bases, and the junction held 9 bases outside the gene matches. This CDR3 is built from 16 residues. Written as DNA, the CDR3 is TGTGCCAGCAGCTTCCACCTAGGACAGGGGTACTACGAGCAGTACTTC. As protein: CASSFHLGQGYYEQYF.

The V gene is TRBV3-1 (or the pseudogene TRBV3-2), the J gene TRBJ2-1, with 7 bases aligning to TRBD2. The CDR3 loop spans 16 amino acids. Germline V CDR1 and CDR2: LGHDT, YNNKEL (reference sequence). V shed 4 bases and J 4 bases; nucleotides not matched to a gene: 10. CDR3 protein: CASSPFGGVKYNEQFF. The CDR3 DNA sequence: TGTGCCAGCAGCCCCTTTGGGGGGGTAAAGTACAATGAGCAGTTCTTC.

Written as DNA, the CDR3 is TGCGCCAGCAGCTTTGCAGGGGCGGAGGCTTTCTTT. Translating it yields CASSFAGAEAFF. V and J are TRBV5-1 and TRBJ1-1; D perhaps matches TRBD1 (6 bases). Trimming shortened V by 2 bases and J by 11 bases, and 13 bases separated the two germline ends. The CDR3 length is 12 residues. The germline gives CDR1 SGHRS, CDR2 YFSETQ. The full variable domain, completed using reference TRBV5-1 and TRBJ1-1, is KAGVTQTPRYLIKTRGQQVTLSCSPISGHRSVSWYQQTPGQGLQFLFEYFSETQRNKGNFPGRFSGRQFSNSRSEMNVSTLELGDSALYLCASSFAGAEAFFGQGTRLTVV.

The genes are TRBV7-9 and TRBJ1-4, with 10 bases matching TRBD1. CDR1 SEHNR and CDR2 FQNEAQ come from the germline V gene (reference sequence). V lost 4 bases, J lost 5 bases, and 7 bases stayed unmatched. This CDR3 is built from 16 residues. CDR3 protein: CASSSGTGALNEKLFF. CDR3 nucleotide sequence: TGTGCCAGCAGCTCCGGGACAGGGGCCCTAAATGAAAAACTGTTTTTT.

The chain combines TRBV2 with TRBJ2-1, with a possible D match to TRBD1 (6 bases). The V end was cut by 6 bases, the J end by 0 bases, with 15 bases between. The CDR3 runs 16 residues. CDR1 is SNHLY and CDR2 is FYNNEI in the germline V gene. The CDR3 reads CASRARQASSYNEQFF. CDR3 in DNA: TGTGCCAGCAGAGCCCGACAGGCCAGCTCCTACAATGAGCAGTTCTTC. The variable domain in full, completed from reference TRBV2 and TRBJ2-1, reads EPEVTQTPSHQVTQMGQEVILRCVPISNHLYFYWYRQILGQKVEFLVSFYNNEISEKSEIFDDQFSVERPDGSNFTLKIRSTKLEDSAMYFCASRARQASSYNEQFFGPGTRLTVL.

The chain links TRBV6-1 to TRBJ1-5, with 11 bases fitting TRBD1. CDR3 length equals 15 residues. Trimming at V came to 6 bases and at J to 7 bases, leaving 8 bases not matched to a gene. Germline values: CDR1 MNHNS, CDR2 SASEGT. The CDR3 loop reads CASRAGQGVKQPQHF. CDR3 sequence (DNA): TGTGCCAGCAGGGCGGGACAGGGGGTTAAGCAGCCCCAGCATTTT.

This clone was picked up one time. This sequence joins TRBV11-2 and TRBJ2-1; the match to TRBD2 covers 11 bases. CDR1 is SGHAT and CDR2 is FQNNGV in the germline V gene. Unmatched junction bases numbered 9, after V lost 2 bases and J lost 6 bases. The CDR3 runs to 17 residues. The CDR3 DNA reads as TGTGCCAGCAGCTTAATGGTAGCGGGGGGGCATGGCAATGAGCAGTTCTTC. It encodes CASSLMVAGGHGNEQFF.

This clone was recorded only once. The rearrangement links TRBV11-3 to TRBJ2-3, with D possibly matching TRBD1 (6 bases). V was trimmed by 5 bases and J by 0 bases, leaving 12 bases between them. Per germline, CDR1 SGHNT and CDR2 YENEEA. The CDR3 extends over 15 amino acids. Written as DNA, the CDR3 is TGTGCCAGCAGCCTCGGACAGCTCAGCACAGATACGCAGTATTTT. This translates into CASSLGQLSTDTQYF.

The chain links TRBV6-5 to TRBJ2-3, with 7 bases that match TRBD1. Germline-derived CDR1 and CDR2 are MNHEY and SVGAGI. The trim removed 10 bases at V and 1 base at J, leaving 8 bases unmatched. The CDR3 extends over 14 amino acids. The CDR3, as DNA: TGTGCCACCTCGACAGGGCCCGGCACAGATACGCAGTATTTT. Protein sequence: CATSTGPGTDTQYF.

This chain joins TRBV2 and TRBJ2-2, with 10 bases aligning to TRBD1. Germline CDR1 SNHLY, CDR2 FYNNEI. V shed 6 bases and J 7 bases; nucleotides not matched to a gene: 5. CDR3 length equals 14 residues. The CDR3 coding sequence is TGTGCCAGCAGGGGGACAGGGGAAAGCGGGGAGCTGTTTTTT. This translates into CASRGTGESGELFF.

The chain links TRBV5-1 to TRBJ2-7; the match to TRBD2 covers 7 bases. J lost 4 bases, V lost 4 bases, and 11 bases had no gene match. The CDR3 loop spans 15 amino acids. Germline CDR1 is SGHRS and CDR2 is YFSETQ. CDR3 DNA: TGCGCCAGCAGCCCCGGGGGGTTTATTCCTTACGAGCAGTACTTC. This gives the protein CASSPGGFIPYEQYF.

In its sample, this clone was seen a few times. The rearrangement uses TRBV2 and TRBJ2-5; D possibly corresponds to TRBD1 (6 bases). The CDR3 has 13 residues. V lost 6 bases and J 5 bases, leaving 13 bases between the germline ends. CDR1 is SNHLY, CDR2 FYNNEI, per germline. This chain's CDR3 is CASSGTLIETQYF. The CDR3 coding sequence is TGTGCCAGCAGCGGGACATTAATCGAGACCCAGTACTTC.

The chain uses TRBV27 and TRBJ1-5, with 11 bases fitting TRBD1. The CDR3 spans 15 residues. The ends lost 4 bases at V and 4 bases at J; junction bases unmatched: 3. CDR1 MNHEY and CDR2 SMNVEV come from the germline V gene (reference sequence). The CDR3 sequence is CASSSGTGGNQPQHF. DNA for the CDR3: TGTGCCAGCAGTTCCGGGACAGGGGGAAATCAGCCCCAGCATTTT.

V usage is TRBV4-1 and J usage is TRBJ1-5; 8 nucleotides align to TRBD1. Germline trimming cut 3 bases from V and 2 bases from J; bases unmatched to any gene: 0. The CDR3 consists of 14 residues. The germline CDR1 and CDR2 sequences are MGHRA and YSYEKL. This chain's CDR3 is CASSQTGGNQPQHF. CDR3 sequence (DNA): TGCGCCAGCAGCCAGACAGGGGGCAATCAGCCCCAGCATTTT.

The chain's CDR3 is CASSLGQVGGELFF. CDR3 bases: TGTGCCAGCAGCTTAGGGCAGGTCGGCGGGGAGCTGTTTTTT. The genes are TRBV7-9 and TRBJ2-2; no firm D call. CDR1 is SEHNR and CDR2 is FQNEAQ in the germline V gene (reference sequence). The CDR3 extends over 14 amino acids. V lost 1 base, J lost 7 bases, and 10 bases lay in between.

The rearrangement joins TRBV5-6 to TRBJ1-2; D not certain. CDR1 and CDR2 from the germline V gene are SGHDT and YYEEEE. The CDR3 covers 12 residues. V lost 2 bases, J lost 7 bases, and 9 bases lay in between. The CDR3 protein is CASSFGVAGYTF. The CDR3 nucleotides are TGTGCCAGCAGCTTTGGAGTAGCTGGCTACACCTTC.

This chain connects TRBV19 to TRBJ1-5, with a weak D call TRBD1 (5 bases). Between the trimmed V and J ends, which lost 7 bases and 7 bases, there was a span of 14 bases. The CDR3 length is 13 residues. Germline CDR1 reads LNHDA; CDR2 reads SQIVND (reference sequence). The CDR3 nucleotides read TGTGCCAGTACCCGGGGCGGGGGGCAGCCCCAGCATTTT. This gives the protein CASTRGGGQPQHF.

This clone was detected once. The gene calls are TRBV30 and TRBJ2-4; possible D gene TRBD1, 6 bases. The CDR3 sequence is 14 residues long. CDR1 GTSNPN and CDR2 SVGIG come from the germline V gene (reference sequence). The V end lost 0 bases, the J end lost 6 bases, and 12 bases lay between the germline ends. CDR3 in amino acids: CAWSVDRRVNIQYF. For the CDR3, the DNA is TGTGCCTGGAGTGTAGACAGGCGGGTAAACATTCAGTACTTC.

V and J are TRBV5-5 and TRBJ2-3, with 8 bases that match TRBD1. This CDR3 has 16 amino acids. Germline CDR1 is SGHKS and CDR2 is YYEKEE (reference sequence). J was trimmed by 0 bases and V by 4 bases; bases with no gene match: 7. CDR3 amino acids: CASSLAGGGSTDTQYF. Here the CDR3 DNA reads TGTGCCAGCAGCCTGGCAGGGGGCGGTAGCACAGATACGCAGTATTTT.

This clone was counted only a few times. The chain is built from TRBV7-9 and TRBJ1-1; D remains unclear. The CDR3 length is 11 residues. The germline V gene encodes CDR1 SEHNR and CDR2 FQNEAQ (reference sequence). Trimming cost V 5 bases and J 3 bases, with 4 bases left between them. The CDR3 here is CASSRDTEAFF. CDR3 in DNA: TGTGCCAGCAGCCGTGACACTGAAGCTTTCTTT.

The genes are TRBV2 and TRBJ1-6; possibly TRBD1 for D (5 bases). V dropped 7 bases and J dropped 6 bases, with 10 bases sitting between them. Germline assignment: CDR1 SNHLY and CDR2 FYNNEI. CDR3 size: 13 residues. The CDR3 loop is CASIGHPNSPLHF. CDR3 in DNA: TGTGCCAGCATCGGACACCCTAATTCACCCCTCCACTTT.